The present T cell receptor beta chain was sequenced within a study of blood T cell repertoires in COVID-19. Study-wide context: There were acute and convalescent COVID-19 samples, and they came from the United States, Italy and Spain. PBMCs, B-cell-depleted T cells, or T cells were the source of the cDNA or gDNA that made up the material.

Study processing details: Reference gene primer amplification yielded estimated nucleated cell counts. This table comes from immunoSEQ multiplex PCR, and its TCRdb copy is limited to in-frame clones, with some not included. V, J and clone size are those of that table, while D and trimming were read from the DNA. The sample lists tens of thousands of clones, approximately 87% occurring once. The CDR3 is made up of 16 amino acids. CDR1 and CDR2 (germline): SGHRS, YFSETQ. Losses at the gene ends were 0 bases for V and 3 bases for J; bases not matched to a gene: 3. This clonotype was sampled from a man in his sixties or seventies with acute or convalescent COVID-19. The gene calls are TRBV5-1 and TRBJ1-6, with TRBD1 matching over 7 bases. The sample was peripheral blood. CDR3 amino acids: CASSLVAGGYNSPLHF. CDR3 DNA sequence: TGCGCCAGCAGCTTGGTTGCAGGGGGCTATAATTCACCCCTCCACTTT.